What follows are 21 T cell receptor beta chains derived from one specimen sequenced in a study of blood T cells in healthy people across ages (dated by TCRdb to the mid-2010s). Libraries were built with 5' RACE. The sequencing machine was an Illumina HiSeq 2500. A second PCR of about 6 to 11 cycles was performed with a sample-barcoded 5' primer and a J-beta primer mix. TCRdb trimmed public reads at Q25 via fastp, called clones via MiXCR and kept in-frame beta chains. Each record represents a unique CDR3 protein, reported with the most common genes and DNA among its rows. The sample data list over 1,500,000 distinct CDR3 sequences, and around 48% of these were observed just once. Around 2.1% of the sample is in the top ten clones. The sequencing sample was made of blood. Receptors were obtained from a woman aged 40 to 50 in good health.

The V gene is TRBV7-2, the J gene TRBJ1-1, with D unresolved. Between the trimmed V and J ends, which lost 5 bases and 2 bases, there was a span of 15 bases. CDR1 is SGHTA and CDR2 is FQGNSA in the germline V gene. There are 15 residues in the CDR3. CDR3 residues: CASSLFRATNTEAFF. The CDR3 coding sequence is TGTGCCAGCAGCCTCTTCCGGGCCACCAACACTGAAGCTTTCTTT.

This clonotype was counted a few times. V gene TRBV6-2 or TRBV6-3 combines with J gene TRBJ2-1; weak D call: TRBD1 (5 bases). CDR3 size: 15 residues. From germline, CDR1 is MNHEY and CDR2 SVGEGT. Between the trimmed V and J ends, which lost 5 bases and 0 bases, there was a span of 11 bases. CDR3: CASSQQAVSYNEQFF. The CDR3 DNA follows: TGTGCCAGCAGTCAACAGGCGGTCTCCTACAATGAGCAGTTCTTC.

The rearrangement links TRBV2 to TRBJ2-1; weak D call: TRBD2 (6 bases). TRBJ2-7 matches the DNA end more closely, so the J call is doubtful. The germline V gene has CDR1 SNHLY and CDR2 FYNNEI. CDR3 length equals 14 residues. CDR3 DNA sequence: TGTGCCAGCAAAGGAGGGCCCTCCTACAATGAGCAGTACTTC. Amino acid sequence: CASKGGPSYNEQYF.

This clonotype was detected only a few times. CDR3 DNA sequence: TGTGCCATCAGTGATACGGGGACAGGGGCCTACGAGCAGTACTTC. Amino acid sequence: CAISDTGTGAYEQYF. The J gene is TRBJ2-7, the V gene TRBV10-3, with 10 bases aligning to TRBD1. V was pared by 3 bases and J by 2 bases, with 4 bases of the junction left unmatched. Germline V CDR1 and CDR2: ENHRY, SYGVKD. This CDR3 is built from 15 residues.

The chain recombines TRBV11-1 with TRBJ2-7; D not resolved. Germline V gene lookup returns CDR1 SGHAT and CDR2 FQDESV (reference sequence). The CDR3 runs to 14 residues. V was cut by 5 bases and J by 2 bases, with 13 bases left in between. This CDR3 is CASSHALKPYEQYF. DNA of the CDR3: TGTGCCAGCAGCCACGCCCTTAAACCCTACGAGCAGTACTTC.

The gene calls are TRBV12-3 or TRBV12-4 and TRBJ2-1, with 9 nucleotides matching TRBD1. Losses at the gene ends were 8 bases for V and 2 bases for J; bases not matched to a gene: 4. This CDR3 contains 14 residues. CDR3: CASGTGSPYNEQFF. CDR3 in DNA: TGTGCCAGCGGGACAGGGAGTCCCTACAATGAGCAGTTCTTC.

This chain connects TRBV9 to TRBJ2-1, with 7 positions matching TRBD2. The CDR3 contains 13 residues. V gave up 3 bases and J gave up 9 bases; unmatched junction bases: 6. Per germline, CDR1 SGDLS and CDR2 YYNGEE. The CDR3 region has the DNA TGTGCCAGCAGCGAGCCGGGGAGGGGTGAGCAGTTCTTC. It yields the protein CASSEPGRGEQFF.

This chain links TRBV6-1 with TRBJ2-7; TRBD1 matches 7 bases. Germline CDR1 is MNHNS and CDR2 is SASEGT. This CDR3 is built from 15 residues. The V segment lost 6 bases and the J segment 1 base; nucleotides outside the gene matches: 9. The CDR3 DNA reads as TGTGCCAGCAGCTTATTTGACAGGGAGTCCTACGAGCAGTACTTC. The encoded protein is CASSLFDRESYEQYF.

This sequence joins TRBV5-4 and TRBJ2-1, with D perhaps TRBD1 (5 bases). The ends were cut back, 1 base at V and 14 bases at J, with 16 bases in the middle. Germline CDR1 SGHNT, CDR2 YYREEE (reference sequence). The CDR3 is made up of 13 amino acids. The CDR3 region has the DNA TGTGCCAGCAGCTTGTACCGGGCCCAGGGCGAGTTCTTC. Its protein is CASSLYRAQGEFF.

This clonotype was counted only a few times. This chain links TRBV29-1 with TRBJ1-4; TRBD1 aligns across 9 bases. Per the germline V gene, CDR1 is SQVTM and CDR2 is ANQGSEA. The CDR3 has 14 residues. With 7 bases clipped from V and 7 bases from J, the junction kept 10 bases outside the gene matches. The CDR3 loop reads CSAKTGTGPEKLFF. CDR3 DNA sequence: TGCAGCGCCAAGACGGGGACAGGGCCTGAAAAACTGTTTTTT.

This clonotype was found a few times. Sequence at one end of the junction differs from germline and may be a read error. This sequence joins TRBV7-7 and TRBJ1-3, with unresolved D. Looked up from germline, CDR1 is SSHAT and CDR2 is FNYEAQ (reference sequence). CDR3 length: 14 residues. The CDR3: CASSPGPSGNTIYF. The CDR3 DNA follows: TGTGCTAGCAGTCCGGGTCCGTCCGGAAACACCATATATTTT.

This chain connects TRBV27 to TRBJ1-1; the D is unclear. V lost 6 bases, J lost 4 bases, and 12 bases lay in between. The CDR3 contains 13 residues. Germline lookup yields CDR1 MNHEY and CDR2 SMNVEV (reference sequence). The CDR3 coding sequence is TGTGCCAGCAGAATTCTTATACCCACTGAAGCTTTCTTT. Its translation is CASRILIPTEAFF.

The rearrangement joins TRBV9 to TRBJ1-6; D is uncertain. Trimming took off 0 bases at V and 7 bases at J, with 14 bases between the two ends. The CDR3 totals 16 residues. The germline V gene encodes CDR1 SGDLS and CDR2 YYNGEE. The chain's CDR3 is CASSVEGIAENSPLHF. The CDR3 DNA is TGTGCCAGCAGCGTAGAGGGCATCGCAGAAAATTCACCCCTCCACTTT.

V and J are TRBV20-1 and TRBJ2-5, with 7 bases aligning to TRBD2. The CDR3 is made up of 14 amino acids. The germline gives CDR1 DFQATT, CDR2 SNEGSKA (reference sequence). In DNA form, the CDR3 reads TGCAGCCTTCAGAGGAGGGGAGGGAACAATGAGCAGTACTTC. Translating gives CSLQRRGGNNEQYF.

Comment on this clonotype: A much larger clonotype is one base distant, so this may be a read error. V is TRBV29-1 and J is TRBJ2-5; D is unclear. CDR3 length: 12 residues. Germline V gene lookup returns CDR1 SQVTM and CDR2 ANQGSEA. In nucleotides, the CDR3 is TGCAGCGTTGAACACCTTCAAGAGACCCCGTACTTC. Protein product: CSVEHLQETPYF.

The chain employs TRBV25-1 and TRBJ2-5; 8 nucleotides match TRBD1. Germline CDR1 MGHDK, CDR2 SYGVNS. V trimming: 4 bases; J trimming: 11 bases; junction bases outside the gene matches: 9. There are 13 residues in the CDR3. The DNA for the CDR3 is TGTGCCAGCAGTGGGACAGGGTTTTTCAAGCAGTACTTC. Protein product: CASSGTGFFKQYF.

The CDR3 DNA is TGTGCCAGCAGTGAATATAGGGACATTGGTAGCAATGAGCAGTTCTTC. It specifies CASSEYRDIGSNEQFF. This chain links TRBV25-1 with TRBJ2-1, with D possibly being TRBD1 (6 bases). Germline CDR1 and CDR2: MGHDK and SYGVNS. The V end was cut by 0 bases, the J end by 6 bases, with 15 bases between. The CDR3 extends over 16 amino acids.

The genes are TRBV4-3 and TRBJ1-3; D unresolved. CDR3 length: 16 amino acids. Trimming took off 0 bases at V and 3 bases at J, with 12 bases between the two ends. Germline CDR1 is LGHNA and CDR2 is YSLEER. The CDR3 is CASSQDTGSYGNTIYF. CDR3 DNA: TGCGCCAGCAGCCAAGATACGGGGAGTTATGGAAACACCATATATTTT.

The chain joins TRBV25-1 to TRBJ2-3; 8 nucleotides match TRBD1. Germline trimming cut 10 bases from V and 4 bases from J; bases unmatched to any gene: 7. Germline CDR1 reads MGHDK; CDR2 reads SYGVNS. The CDR3 contains 13 residues. CDR3 amino acids: CATGDRIADTQYF. Written as DNA, the CDR3 is TGTGCCACCGGGGACAGGATCGCAGATACGCAGTATTTT.

The rearrangement uses TRBV6-2 or TRBV6-3 and TRBJ2-5; D is perhaps TRBD1 (6 bases). Germline V lookup: CDR1 MNHEY, CDR2 SVGEGT. The CDR3 is 15 amino acids. The ends were cut back, 7 bases at V and 2 bases at J, with 17 bases in the middle. This chain's CDR3 is CASTYLGAIQETQYF. CDR3 DNA sequence: TGTGCCAGCACCTACCTGGGGGCAATACAAGAGACCCAGTACTTC.

There are a few counts of this clonotype. The chain joins TRBV10-3 to TRBJ1-2; no reliable D call. This CDR3 is 13 amino acids long. Deletions cut 3 bases from V and 2 bases from J, with 7 bases between. The V gene's germline CDR1 is ENHRY and CDR2 SYGVKD. The CDR3 DNA sequence: TGTGCCATCAGTGATAGGCCGAACTATGGCTACACCTTC. Protein product: CAISDRPNYGYTF.